The clone carrying this TCR beta chain was counted at least ten times. Trimming cost V 1 base and J 9 bases; bases outside gene matches: 4. This CDR3 region has 13 residues. Germline V gene data show CDR1 as GTSNPN and CDR2 as SVGIG (reference sequence). MiXCR, run by TCRdb on the 5' RACE reads, gives a single entry per CDR3 protein. The sample contains roughly 30,000 distinct CDR3 sequences, approximately 5% of which appear only once. This entry comes from a study of neurological immune-mediated disorders. Libraries from sorted cells used 1 million T cells (CD4+ or CD8+). The TCR was taken from a woman aged 50 to 65 in good health. The chain combines TRBV30 with TRBJ2-1; 9 bases match TRBD2. The sample comprised CD4+ T cells from blood. The CDR3 DNA reads as TGTGCCTGGAGTGGGAATAGCGGGGGTGAGCAGTTCTTC. It specifies CAWSGNSGGEQFF. Based on the CDR3 plus reference TRBV30 and TRBJ2-1, the full variable domain is SQTIHQWPATLVQPVGSPLSLECTVEGTSNPNLYWYRQAAGRGLQLLFYSVGIGQISSEVPQNLSASRPQDRQFILSSKKLLLSDSGFYLCAWSGNSGGEQFFGPGTRLTVL.